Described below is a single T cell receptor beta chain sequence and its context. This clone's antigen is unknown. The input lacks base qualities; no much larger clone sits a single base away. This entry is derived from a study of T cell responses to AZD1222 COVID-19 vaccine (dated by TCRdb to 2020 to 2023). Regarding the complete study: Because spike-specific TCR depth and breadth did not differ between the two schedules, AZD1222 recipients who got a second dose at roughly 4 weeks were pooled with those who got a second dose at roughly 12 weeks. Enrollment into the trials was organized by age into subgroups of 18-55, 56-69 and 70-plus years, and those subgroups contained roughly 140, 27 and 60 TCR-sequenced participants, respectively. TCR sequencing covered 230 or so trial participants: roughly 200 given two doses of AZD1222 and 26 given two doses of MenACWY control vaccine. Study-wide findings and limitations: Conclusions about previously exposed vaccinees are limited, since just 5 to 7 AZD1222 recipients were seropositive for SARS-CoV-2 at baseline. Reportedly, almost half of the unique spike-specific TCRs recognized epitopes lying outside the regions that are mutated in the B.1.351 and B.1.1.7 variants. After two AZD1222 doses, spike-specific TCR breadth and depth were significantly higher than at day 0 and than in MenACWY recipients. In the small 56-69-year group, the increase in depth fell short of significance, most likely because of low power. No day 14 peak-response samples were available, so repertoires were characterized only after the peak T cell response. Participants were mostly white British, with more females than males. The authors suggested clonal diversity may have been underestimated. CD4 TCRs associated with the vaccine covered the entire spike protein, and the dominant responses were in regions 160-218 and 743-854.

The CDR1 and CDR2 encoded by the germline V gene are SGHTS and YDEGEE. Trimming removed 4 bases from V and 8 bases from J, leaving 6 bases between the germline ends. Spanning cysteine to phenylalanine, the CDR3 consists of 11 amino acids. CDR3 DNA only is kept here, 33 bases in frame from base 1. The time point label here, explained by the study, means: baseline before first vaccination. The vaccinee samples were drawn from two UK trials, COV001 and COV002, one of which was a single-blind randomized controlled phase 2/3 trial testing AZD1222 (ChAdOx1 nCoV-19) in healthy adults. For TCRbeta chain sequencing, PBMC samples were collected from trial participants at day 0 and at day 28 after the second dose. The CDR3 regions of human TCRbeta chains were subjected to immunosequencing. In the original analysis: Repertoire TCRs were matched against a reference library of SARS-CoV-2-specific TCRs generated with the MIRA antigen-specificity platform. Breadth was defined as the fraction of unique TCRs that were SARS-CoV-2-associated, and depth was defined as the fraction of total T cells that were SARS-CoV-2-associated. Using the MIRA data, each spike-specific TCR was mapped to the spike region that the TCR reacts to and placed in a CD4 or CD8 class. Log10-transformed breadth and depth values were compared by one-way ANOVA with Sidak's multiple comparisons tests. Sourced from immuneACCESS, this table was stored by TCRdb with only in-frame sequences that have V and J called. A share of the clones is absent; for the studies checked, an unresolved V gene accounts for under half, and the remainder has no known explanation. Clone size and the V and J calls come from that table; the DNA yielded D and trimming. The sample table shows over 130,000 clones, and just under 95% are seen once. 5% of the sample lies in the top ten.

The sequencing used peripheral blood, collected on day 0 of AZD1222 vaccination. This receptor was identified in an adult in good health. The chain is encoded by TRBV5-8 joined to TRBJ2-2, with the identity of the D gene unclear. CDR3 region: CASSPRGELFF. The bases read TGTGCCAGCAGCCCTCGAGGGGAGCTGTTTTTT.